A selection of T cell receptor beta chains follows, all from one sample in a study of technical replicates of blood from several donors. The data were produced by immunoSEQ multiplex PCR, yet TCRdb's version contains in-frame clones alone and is incomplete. Here the sample spans 75,000 to 95,000 clones, about nine tenths being singletons. The sample comprised T cells isolated from PBMCs. The receptor set was obtained from a human donor in good health. Both conserved end residues are part of each CDR3. A D gene is named only where the DNA matches it firmly. Not every row has a clone size; where given, it reads once, few, many or a size class.

>.|TRBJ2-3|TRBV11-3|.|13
CASSLPGADTQYF
TGTGCCAGCAGCTTACCAGGGGCAGATACGCAGTATTTT
>.|TRBJ1-3|TRBV10-3|.|15
CAISRTGSPGNTIYF
TGTGCCATCAGCCGAACAGGGTCCCCTGGAAACACCATATATTTT
>TRBD1|TRBJ2-1|TRBV19|.|15
CASSIRWGGQVEWFF
TGTGCCAGTAGTATTCGCTGGGGCGGACAGGTCGAATGGTTCTTC
>.|TRBJ2-1|TRBV6-5|.|14
CASSSGQSYNEQFF
TGTGCCAGCAGTTCTGGACAGTCCTACAATGAGCAGTTCTTC
>TRBD2|TRBJ2-1|TRBV27|.|16
CASSRSPGLLYNEQFF
TGTGCCAGCAGTAGATCGCCGGGACTACTGTACAATGAGCAGTTCTTC
>TRBD1|TRBJ1-2|TRBV11-3|.|15
CASSNGQGVWGGYTF
TGTGCCAGCAGCAACGGACAGGGCGTGTGGGGTGGCTACACCTTC
>TRBD1|TRBJ2-1|TRBV10-3|.|15
CAISAGTGAYNEQFF
TGTGCCATCAGTGCCGGGACAGGGGCCTACAATGAGCAGTTCTTC
>TRBD1|TRBJ2-7|TRBV19|.|15
CATAPGQGLSYEQYF
TGTGCCACGGCTCCGGGACAGGGCCTCTCCTACGAGCAGTACTTC
>.|TRBJ1-2|TRBV11-3|.|15
CASSSWQGGSYGYTF
TGTGCCAGCAGCTCCTGGCAGGGAGGTTCCTATGGCTACACCTTC
>.|TRBJ1-2|TRBV15|.|17
CATSRDERDLHGSGYTF
TGTGCCACCAGCAGAGATGAACGTGACCTCCATGGGAGTGGCTACACCTTC
>TRBD2|TRBJ2-1|TRBV5-1|.|14
CASSLTLAVNEQFF
TGCGCCAGCAGCTTGACACTAGCGGTTAATGAGCAGTTCTTC
>TRBD1|TRBJ2-5|TRBV29-1|.|16
CSVSYPGQGLGETQYF
TGCAGCGTTTCATACCCGGGACAGGGTTTAGGAGAGACCCAGTACTTC
>TRBD1|TRBJ2-2|TRBV7-9|.|15
CASSYRGENTGELFF
TGTGCCAGCAGTTACAGGGGGGAGAACACCGGGGAGCTGTTTTTT
>.|TRBJ1-5|TRBV15|.|16
CATSRGQQYSNQPQHF
TGTGCCACCAGCAGAGGACAGCAATATAGCAATCAGCCCCAGCATTTT
>.|TRBJ2-7|TRBV5-1|.|11
CASSTEREQYF
TGCGCCAGCAGCACGGAGAGGGAGCAGTACTTC
>.|TRBJ2-5|TRBV5-1|.|16
CASSPKEAAPQETQYF
TGCGCCAGCAGCCCCAAGGAGGCGGCGCCTCAAGAGACCCAGTACTTC
>.|TRBJ2-7|TRBV28|once|13
CASSLIQTYEQYF
TGTGCCAGCAGTTTAATACAGACCTACGAGCAGTACTTC
>.|TRBJ1-2|TRBV6-6|.|13
CASSPPNTYGYTF
TGTGCCAGCAGCCCCCCTAATACCTATGGCTACACCTTC
>TRBD2|TRBJ2-7|TRBV12-5|.|18
CASGLVVAGRGYSYEQYF
TGTGCTAGTGGTTTGGTCGTGGCCGGGAGGGGGTACTCCTACGAGCAGTACTTC
>.|TRBJ1-2|TRBV9|.|13
CASHGGGGNGYTF
TGTGCCAGCCATGGAGGGGGGGGGAATGGCTACACCTTC
>.|TRBJ1-5|TRBV4-2|.|15
CASSQDVPGNQPQHF
TGTGCCAGCAGCCAAGACGTGCCGGGCAATCAGCCCCAGCATTTT
>.|TRBJ2-1|TRBV5-4|.|12
CASSGADNEQFF
TGTGCCAGCAGCGGGGCAGACAATGAGCAGTTCTTC
>.|TRBJ2-7|TRBV28|.|14
CASRWRGLLYEQYF
TGTGCCAGCAGATGGCGCGGGCTCCTCTACGAGCAGTACTTC
>TRBD1|TRBJ2-7|TRBV6-6|.|13
CASQDRTSGEQYF
TGTGCCAGCCAGGACAGGACCTCGGGGGAGCAGTACTTC
>.|TRBJ2-2|TRBV7-9|.|13
CASSISGTGELFF
TGTGCCAGCAGCATTAGCGGCACCGGGGAGCTGTTTTTT
>.|TRBJ2-1|TRBV19|.|11
CASQGNNEQFF
TGTGCCAGCCAGGGGAACAATGAGCAGTTCTTC
>.|TRBJ1-2|TRBV15|.|13
CATTMTVNYGYTF
TGTGCCACCACCATGACAGTCAACTATGGCTACACCTTC
>.|TRBJ1-2|TRBV25-1|.|15
CASKQRQATTSGYTF
TGTGCCAGCAAACAACGACAGGCCACCACTTCGGGCTACACCTTC
>TRBD2|TRBJ2-1|TRBV7-8|.|18
CASSLSGSGNPWNNEQFF
TGTGCCAGCAGCTTATCGGGTAGCGGGAATCCTTGGAACAATGAGCAGTTCTTC
>.|TRBJ1-4|TRBV9|.|14
CASSVAGLNEKLFF
TGTGCCAGCAGCGTAGCGGGACTTAATGAAAAACTGTTTTTT
>TRBD1|TRBJ1-1|TRBV7-9|few|15
CASSTRQGNFAEAFF
TGTGCCAGCAGCACACGACAGGGGAATTTCGCTGAAGCTTTCTTT
>.|TRBJ2-7|TRBV6-1|.|12
CASRREGYEQYF
TGTGCCAGCAGGCGGGAAGGCTACGAGCAGTACTTC
>.|TRBJ1-2|TRBV11-2|.|16
CASSSNAGPTNYGYTF
TGTGCCAGCAGCTCAAACGCGGGACCAACAAACTATGGCTACACCTTC
>TRBD1|TRBJ1-3|TRBV7-6|.|17
CASSSDRGRLSGNTIYF
TGTGCCAGCAGCTCAGACAGGGGACGACTCTCTGGAAACACCATATATTTT
>TRBD1|TRBJ1-1|TRBV28|few|14
CASSETGFKTEAFF
TGTGCCAGCAGTGAGACAGGGTTTAAGACTGAAGCTTTCTTT
>.|TRBJ1-4|TRBV27|.|18
CASSLTDKPGRYPKKLFF
TGTGCCAGCAGTTTAACAGATAAACCTGGCAGGTATCCGAAAAAACTGTTTTTT
>TRBD2|TRBJ2-3|TRBV10-1|.|16
CASSEFLGLGSDTQYF
TGCGCCAGCAGTGAGTTCCTAGGACTAGGGTCAGATACGCAGTATTTT
>.|TRBJ1-1|TRBV2|.|13
CASSDQGDTEAFF
TGTGCCAGCAGCGACCAGGGCGACACTGAAGCTTTCTTT
>TRBD1|TRBJ1-5|TRBV7-9|.|14
CASSVTGDNQPQHF
TGTGCCAGCAGCGTCACAGGGGACAATCAGCCCCAGCATTTT